The rows below give T cell receptor beta chains drawn from one sample of a study of shared T cell receptors in the human thymus. The table came from immunoSEQ multiplex PCR; TCRdb's copy has only in-frame clones and leaves some out. This table holds 720,000 or so clones, roughly 85% found once. The data were also submitted as part of a second study, on human thymus T cells.

The material sequenced was thymocytes. These receptors all stem from a girl less than two years old with a congenital heart defect. CDR3s include the opening cysteine and the closing phenylalanine or tryptophan. Each record gives: CDR3 protein, CDR3 DNA, V gene, J gene, D gene, clone size. A D gene is named only where the DNA matches it firmly. Part of the rows lack a size; the others show once, few, many or a class for expanded clones.

CASSSRDRAYEQYF	TGTGCCAGCAGCTCCCGGGACAGAGCCTACGAGCAGTACTTC	TRBV5-4	TRBJ2-7	TRBD1	.
CASSLRPVDRRANYGYTF	TGTGCCAGCAGTTTAAGGCCCGTTGACAGAAGGGCTAACTATGGCTACACCTTC	TRBV27	TRBJ1-2	.	.
CASSRLRGSPHTEAFF	TGCGCCAGCAGCCGGCTCAGGGGTTCCCCTCACACTGAAGCTTTCTTT	TRBV4-1	TRBJ1-1	.	.
CASSERGGTEAFF	TGTGCCAGCAGTGAACGGGGAGGCACTGAAGCTTTCTTT	TRBV25-1	TRBJ1-1	.	.
CASSSPSGGNNEQFF	TGTGCCAGCAGTTCCCCAAGCGGGGGGAACAATGAGCAGTTCTTC	TRBV27	TRBJ2-1	TRBD2	.
CASSATRGTIYF	TGTGCCAGCAGCGCCACCAGGGGAACCATATATTTT	TRBV9	TRBJ1-3	.	once
CASSARTSNYGYTF	TGTGCCAGCAGCGCTCGGACAAGCAACTATGGCTACACCTTC	TRBV9	TRBJ1-2	.	.
CASTRDREKHEQYF	TGTGCCAGCACTCGGGACAGGGAGAAACACGAGCAGTACTTC	TRBV6-5	TRBJ2-7	TRBD1	.
CASNARGDEQYF	TGTGCCAGCAACGCCCGGGGGGACGAGCAGTACTTC	TRBV6-5	TRBJ2-7	TRBD2	.
CASSVVEGEGTEAFF	TGTGCCAGCAGCGTAGTGGAGGGAGAGGGCACTGAAGCTTTCTTT	TRBV9	TRBJ1-1	.	.
CSAQNAERPRNTEAFF	TGCAGCGCCCAGAACGCGGAACGGCCCCGGAACACTGAAGCTTTCTTT	TRBV29-1	TRBJ1-1	.	.
CASSVQGVQDGYTF	TGTGCCAGCAGTGTCCAAGGGGTCCAGGATGGCTACACCTTC	TRBV2	TRBJ1-2	.	once
CASSEARIQGAYGANVLTF	TGTGCCAGCAGTGAAGCGCGAATCCAGGGGGCTTATGGGGCCAACGTCCTGACTTTC	TRBV6-1	TRBJ2-6	TRBD1	.
CASSYTGAYGYTF	TGTGCCAGCAGCTATACAGGGGCCTATGGCTACACCTTC	TRBV9	TRBJ1-2	TRBD1	few
CASSLEGEGGTEAFF	TGTGCCAGCAGCTTAGAGGGCGAGGGCGGCACTGAAGCTTTCTTT	TRBV7-2	TRBJ1-1	.	.
CASRQSLYAMNTEAFF	TGTGCCAGCAGGCAGTCATTATACGCCATGAACACTGAAGCTTTCTTT	TRBV27	TRBJ1-1	.	.
CASSPGADRVNRTDTQYF	TGTGCCAGCAGCCCGGGGGCCGACAGGGTAAATCGCACAGATACGCAGTATTTT	TRBV7-8	TRBJ2-3	.	.
CASSWELGAGELFF	TGTGCCAGCAGCTGGGAGCTAGGCGCCGGGGAGCTGTTTTTT	TRBV7-9	TRBJ2-2	.	.
CASSTLQGFFGGELFF	TGTGCCAGTAGTACATTACAGGGTTTTTTTGGCGGGGAGCTGTTTTTT	TRBV19	TRBJ2-2	.	.
CASSPGAGQGTSYGYTF	TGCGCCAGCAGTCCCGGAGCAGGACAGGGAACGTCTTATGGCTACACCTTC	TRBV4-1	TRBJ1-2	TRBD1	.
CASSPPTGPPLYGYTF	TGTGCCAGCAGCCCACCGACAGGACCCCCCCTATATGGCTACACCTTC	TRBV11-2	TRBJ1-2	.	.
CASSMWRPTNYGYTF	TGTGCCAGTAGTATGTGGAGGCCTACTAACTATGGCTACACCTTC	TRBV19	TRBJ1-2	.	.
CASGGARGYTF	TGTGCCAGCGGGGGGGCTCGTGGCTACACCTTC	TRBV6-5	TRBJ1-2	.	.
CASSYRGNSPLHF	TGTGCCAGCAGCTACAGGGGTAATTCACCCCTCCACTTT	TRBV5-4	TRBJ1-6	TRBD1	.
CASSRDRVEQYF	TGCGCCAGCAGCCGAGACAGGGTCGAGCAGTACTTC	TRBV5-1	TRBJ2-7	TRBD1	.
CASSLVAGGQTTGELFF	TGTGCCAGCAGTTTAGTCGCCGGGGGACAGACTACCGGGGAGCTGTTTTTT	TRBV27	TRBJ2-2	.	.
CASSQAWTVSYNEQFF	TGCGCCAGCAGCCAAGCCTGGACAGTATCCTACAATGAGCAGTTCTTC	TRBV4-3	TRBJ2-1	.	.
CASSPYKGDRGRPAGYTF	TGTGCCAGCTCACCCTACAAAGGGGACAGGGGGCGACCGGCTGGCTACACCTTC	TRBV18	TRBJ1-2	TRBD1	.
CASSHGDRTYTEAFF	TGCGCCAGCAGCCATGGGGACAGGACCTACACTGAAGCTTTCTTT	TRBV4-1	TRBJ1-1	TRBD1	.
CASRIGQGLGDEQFF	TGTGCCAGCAGGATAGGTCAGGGCCTAGGGGATGAGCAGTTCTTC	TRBV6-5	TRBJ2-1	.	.
CASSLSGPELFF	TGTGCCAGCAGTTTATCAGGTCCGGAGCTGTTTTTT	TRBV28	TRBJ2-2	.	.
CASSLAGTGTYGYTF	TGCGCCAGCAGCTTGGCCGGGACAGGGACCTATGGCTACACCTTC	TRBV5-1	TRBJ1-2	TRBD1	.
CASSLYGVGRETQYF	TGTGCCAGCAGCTTATACGGTGTGGGCAGGGAGACCCAGTACTTC	TRBV13	TRBJ2-5	.	.
CASSDRKTGFLREQYF	TGTGCCAGCAGTGACCGTAAGACAGGATTCCTACGCGAGCAGTACTTC	TRBV6-4	TRBJ2-7	.	.
CASSPLSPTGGDYGYTF	TGTGCCAGCAGCCCCCTTAGTCCGACGGGCGGGGACTATGGCTACACCTTC	TRBV11-1	TRBJ1-2	.	.
CASSHSTGPTEAFF	TGTGCCAGCAGCCACTCGACAGGGCCCACTGAAGCTTTCTTT	TRBV14	TRBJ1-1	TRBD1	.
CASHNRGPYNEQFF	TGTGCCAGCCACAACAGGGGTCCCTACAATGAGCAGTTCTTC	TRBV5-5	TRBJ2-1	TRBD1	.
CASSVEDRDRENQPQHF	TGTGCCAGCAGTGTAGAGGACCGGGACAGGGAGAATCAGCCCCAGCATTTT	TRBV6-1	TRBJ1-5	TRBD1	.
CASSDRCDRYYGYTF	TGTGCCAGCAGTGACCGTTGTGACAGGTACTATGGCTACACCTTC	TRBV25-1	TRBJ1-2	.	.
CASSFPPGLAGGPERNEQFF	TGTGCCAGTAGTTTCCCACCGGGACTAGCGGGGGGGCCGGAACGGAATGAGCAGTTCTTC	TRBV19	TRBJ2-1	TRBD2	once
CASSEPRLAEAINEQFF	TGTGCCAGCAGTGAACCCCGACTAGCGGAGGCAATAAATGAGCAGTTCTTC	TRBV6-1	TRBJ2-1	TRBD2	once
CASSPAPRRGEKLFF	TGTGCCAGCAGTCCCGCACCCCGCCGAGGTGAAAAACTGTTTTTT	TRBV28	TRBJ1-4	.	.
CASSGQRGGLNEQFF	TGTGCCAGCAGTGGACAGCGGGGGGGCCTCAATGAGCAGTTCTTC	TRBV6-1	TRBJ2-1	TRBD2	.
CASSLTERGTKNIQYF	TGTGCCAGCAGCTTAACTGAGCGGGGCACCAAAAACATTCAGTACTTC	TRBV7-3	TRBJ2-4	TRBD2	.
CASTKRTGGGYTF	TGTGCCAGCACCAAACGGACCGGGGGTGGCTACACCTTC	TRBV6-1	TRBJ1-2	.	.
CASSQVAGSGYGTDTQYF	TGCGCCAGCAGCCAAGTGGCAGGGTCAGGGTACGGCACAGATACGCAGTATTTT	TRBV4-3	TRBJ2-3	.	.
CASSLVSTRSGYGYTF	TGTGCCAGCAGCTTAGTTTCTACCAGGTCTGGCTATGGCTACACCTTC	TRBV7-8	TRBJ1-2	.	.
CATRQGPAYGYTF	TGTGCCACCCGACAGGGACCCGCTTATGGCTACACCTTC	TRBV25-1	TRBJ1-2	TRBD1	.
CASSSTGTGGWPYEQYF	TGTGCCAGCAGTTCGACCGGGACAGGGGGATGGCCCTACGAGCAGTACTTC	TRBV27	TRBJ2-7	TRBD1	.
CASSPWDRVDEQFF	TGTGCCAGCAGCCCATGGGACAGGGTGGATGAGCAGTTCTTC	TRBV5-5	TRBJ2-1	TRBD1	.
CASSLGLAGQETQYF	TGTGCCAGCAGCTTAGGACTAGCGGGTCAAGAGACCCAGTACTTC	TRBV7-2	TRBJ2-5	TRBD2	few
CASSPRRDGEDTEAFF	TGTGCCAGCAGTCCCCGCCGGGACGGGGAGGACACTGAAGCTTTCTTT	TRBV27	TRBJ1-1	.	.
CASSHDTPYGYTF	TGTGCCAGCAGCCATGACACTCCCTATGGCTACACCTTC	TRBV7-2	TRBJ1-2	.	.
CASSLGGVGYGYTF	TGTGCCAGCAGCTTGGGCGGGGTAGGGTATGGCTACACCTTC	TRBV5-4	TRBJ1-2	.	.